These 9 T cell receptor beta chains share one sample of origin, sequenced in a study of T cell responses to AZD1222 COVID-19 vaccine. Measured with immunoSEQ multiplex PCR; TCRdb has only the in-frame clones, and not every one. Among fewer than 150,000 clones listed, roughly 90% were seen once. Sequenced material: peripheral blood, taken 28 days after the second AZD1222 dose. The receptors were gathered from an adult who received the AZD1222 COVID-19 vaccine.

V is TRBV18 and J is TRBJ2-3; 7 nucleotides agree with TRBD2. J was trimmed by 4 bases and V by 3 bases; bases with no gene match: 7. This CDR3 is built from 15 residues. Germline loops: CDR1 KGHSH, CDR2 LQKENI. The CDR3 coding sequence is TGTGCCAGCTCACCTTGGGGGGGAATCGCAGATACGCAGTATTTT. Its translation: CASSPWGGIADTQYF.

The V call is TRBV21-1, the J call TRBJ2-1; TRBD2, the table's D call, was not compared with the DNA. TRBV21-1 is a pseudogene segment. CDR3 size: 15 residues. This CDR3 is CASSLRWDFYNEQFF. DNA of the CDR3: TGTGCCAGCAGCCTCCGATGGGACTTCTACAATGAGCAGTTCTTC.

The chain links TRBV20-1 to TRBJ1-6; D ambiguous. Deletions cut 3 bases from V and 7 bases from J, with 10 bases between. This CDR3 spans 13 amino acids. The germline V gene encodes CDR1 DFQATT and CDR2 SNEGSKA (reference sequence). DNA of the CDR3: TGCAGTGCTAGTAACAGAGAGAATTCACCCCTCCACTTT. It specifies CSASNRENSPLHF.

The sample holds many counts of this clone. The CDR3 coding sequence is TGTGCCAGCAGTCCCTTGGGGGCGGGAGAAGTATACGAGCAGTACTTC. Encoded protein: CASSPLGAGEVYEQYF. The gene calls are TRBV27 and TRBJ2-7; TRBD2 might be the D (7 bases). Germline lookup yields CDR1 MNHEY and CDR2 SMNVEV (reference sequence). The V gene lost 5 bases and the J gene lost 4 bases, with 21 bases spanning the gap. The CDR3 contains 16 residues.

V is TRBV28 and J is TRBJ2-1; 9 bases match TRBD2. CDR3 length: 16 amino acids. Germline trimming cut 4 bases from V and 3 bases from J; bases unmatched to any gene: 7. In germline, CDR1 is MDHEN, CDR2 SYDVKM. The CDR3 DNA is TGTGCCAGCAGTTCGATAGCGGGGGCCCTCTACAATGAGCAGTTCTTC. Residues: CASSSIAGALYNEQFF.

V is TRBV6-4 and J is TRBJ2-1; 7 nucleotides match TRBD2. Germline CDR1 and CDR2: MRHNA and SNTAGT. V shed 8 bases, J shed 4 bases, and the junction held 11 bases outside the gene matches. CDR3 length: 15 residues. The chain's CDR3 is CASSVEASGYNEQFF. In DNA, the CDR3 is TGTGCCAGCTCCGTTGAGGCTAGCGGTTACAATGAGCAGTTCTTC.

The rearrangement links TRBV19 to TRBJ1-3; D gene ambiguous. Trimming pared 1 base from V and 6 bases from J, leaving 7 bases between. The CDR3 loop spans 13 amino acids. Germline V gene data show CDR1 as LNHDA and CDR2 as SQIVND (reference sequence). The CDR3 DNA is TGTGCCAGTAGTATAGGGTCCGAAAACACCATATATTTT. This translates into CASSIGSENTIYF.

The rearrangement links TRBV14 to TRBJ1-1; maybe TRBD1 (6 bases). The V end was cut by 2 bases, the J end by 5 bases, with 12 bases between. This CDR3 spans 14 amino acids. Germline V gene lookup returns CDR1 SGHDN and CDR2 FVKESK. CDR3 in DNA: TGTGCCAGCAGCCAACTACAGGGAGTGACTGAAGCTTTCTTT. It encodes CASSQLQGVTEAFF.

CDR3 DNA sequence: TGTGCCTGCGGGACAGGGGGCTACGAGCAGTACTTC. It specifies CACGTGGYEQYF. The chain links TRBV6-5 to TRBJ2-7; TRBD1 matches 11 bases. Germline CDR1 and CDR2: MNHEY and SVGAGI. The CDR3 is 12 residues long. Trimming at V came to 11 bases and at J to 3 bases, leaving 3 bases not matched to a gene.